Below are 28 T cell receptor beta chains sequenced from a single sample in a study of blood T cell repertoires in COVID-19. The protocol was immunoSEQ multiplex PCR, while the TCRdb copy is restricted to in-frame clones and leaves out a portion. The table includes hundreds of thousands of clones, roughly nine tenths detected once. The sequenced material came from peripheral blood. The receptors were gathered from a man aged 18 to 35 with active or convalescent COVID-19.

This clone was observed a few times. The CDR3 is CASSKVVRTGERAQYF. In nucleotides, the CDR3 is TGTGCCAGCAGCAAAGTGGTCAGGACAGGAGAAAGGGCCCAGTACTTC. V is TRBV21-1 and J is TRBJ2-5; the D segment call TRBD1 is taken from the table without a DNA check. TRBV21-1 is marked as a pseudogene. The CDR3 is 16 amino acids.

This chain connects TRBV6-5 to TRBJ2-7, with D possibly being TRBD2 (5 bases). Germline values: CDR1 MNHEY, CDR2 SVGAGI. The CDR3 length is 13 residues. V was trimmed by 6 bases and J by 0 bases, leaving 9 bases between them. In nucleotides, the CDR3 is TGTGCCAGCAGGACCCGGGACTCCTACGAGCAGTACTTC. The encoded protein is CASRTRDSYEQYF.

Only one count was recorded for this clone. V and J are TRBV20-1 and TRBJ2-1; 7 bases match TRBD2. Germline lookup yields CDR1 DFQATT and CDR2 SNEGSKA (reference sequence). V was clipped by 3 bases and J by 8 bases; unmatched bases: 13. The CDR3 sequence is 15 residues long. This CDR3 is CSASSRLAEWDEQFF. DNA for the CDR3: TGCAGTGCTAGTTCCCGCCTAGCGGAGTGGGATGAGCAGTTCTTC.

The genes are TRBV4-3 and TRBJ2-5; a possible D gene is TRBD2 (6 bases). CDR1 and CDR2 from the germline V gene are LGHNA and YSLEER. This CDR3 region has 17 residues. Trimming shortened V by 0 bases and J by 1 base, and 15 bases separated the two germline ends. The CDR3 loop is CASSQDEIWRGQETQYF. As DNA, the CDR3 is TGCGCCAGCAGCCAAGATGAGATCTGGCGGGGCCAAGAGACCCAGTACTTC.

The DNA for the CDR3 is TGCGCCAGCAGCTACGGGACTCGAGATTCACCCCTCCACTTT. Encoded protein: CASSYGTRDSPLHF. The rearrangement uses TRBV5-1 and TRBJ1-6; a weak D match, TRBD1 (5 bases). Per germline, CDR1 SGHRS and CDR2 YFSETQ. This CDR3 has 14 amino acids. Trimming removed 3 bases from V and 8 bases from J, with 12 bases in between.

The CDR3 reads CSVVTGTRSGYGYTF. In DNA form, the CDR3 reads TGCAGCGTTGTCACAGGGACCAGATCAGGCTATGGCTACACCTTC. The V gene is TRBV29-1, the J gene TRBJ1-2; weak D call: TRBD1 (6 bases). CDR1 is SQVTM, CDR2 ANQGSEA, per germline. The V gene lost 4 bases and the J gene lost 4 bases, with 19 bases spanning the gap. The CDR3 consists of 15 residues.

The V call is TRBV19, the J call TRBJ1-5; tentatively, D is TRBD1 (6 bases). The CDR3 covers 15 residues. V lost 0 bases and J lost 6, with 12 bases in between. Per germline, CDR1 LNHDA and CDR2 SQIVND (reference sequence). The CDR3 region is CASSIERPGAQPQHF. For the CDR3, the DNA is TGTGCCAGTAGTATAGAAAGGCCAGGGGCTCAGCCCCAGCATTTT.

V is TRBV19 and J is TRBJ2-6, with TRBD1 matching 11 bases. There are 17 residues in the CDR3. Per the germline V gene, CDR1 is LNHDA and CDR2 is SQIVND (reference sequence). After removal of 3 bases from V and 2 bases from J, the junction contained 3 bases not matched to a gene. CDR3 sequence (DNA): TGTGCCAGTAGTATCCCGGGACAGGGGGCTGGGGCCAACGTCCTGACTTTC. This sequence encodes CASSIPGQGAGANVLTF.

This chain connects TRBV7-8 to TRBJ1-2, with a possible D match to TRBD1 (6 bases). CDR1 SGHVS and CDR2 FQNEAQ come from the germline V gene. V lost 0 bases and J lost 4, with 18 bases in between. The CDR3 has 17 residues. CDR3 amino acids: CASSLALMRGSGYGYTF. The CDR3 nucleotides are TGTGCCAGCAGCTTAGCGTTAATGAGGGGGAGTGGCTATGGCTACACCTTC.

The CDR3 reads CASSRSQQGNYGYTF. DNA for the CDR3: TGTGCCAGCAGCCGATCCCAACAGGGCAACTATGGCTACACCTTC. V usage is TRBV14 and J usage is TRBJ1-2; D is possibly TRBD1 (6 bases). Between the trimmed V and J ends, which lost 4 bases and 2 bases, there was a span of 14 bases. CDR1 and CDR2 (germline): SGHDN, FVKESK. The CDR3 length is 15 residues. The whole variable domain, remainder taken from reference TRBV14 and TRBJ1-2, is EAGVTQFPSHSVIEKGQTVTLRCDPISGHDNLYWYRRVMGKEIKFLLHFVKESKQDESGMPNNRFLAERTGGTYSTLKVQPAELEDSGVYFCASSRSQQGNYGYTFGSGTRLTVV.

This clone was recorded only once. The chain is built from TRBV11-1 and TRBJ2-1; TRBD1 agrees at 9 bases. V shed 3 bases, J shed 2 bases, and the junction held 2 bases outside the gene matches. Germline CDR1 and CDR2: SGHAT and FQDESV (reference sequence). The CDR3 is 15 amino acids. CDR3 bases: TGTGCCAGCAGCTTCCGACAGGGGGCCTACAATGAGCAGTTCTTC. It is translated as CASSFRQGAYNEQFF.

As regards this clone: Other DNA sequences in this specimen translate into the identical CDR3. The CDR3 spells CASSVGTSGEETQYF. DNA for the CDR3: TGTGCCAGCAGCGTAGGTACTAGCGGGGAAGAGACCCAGTACTTC. The V call is TRBV9, the J call TRBJ2-5; 10 positions agree with TRBD2. CDR3 size: 15 residues. Germline V gives CDR1 SGDLS, CDR2 YYNGEE. V shed 0 bases, J shed 3 bases, and the junction held 2 bases outside the gene matches.

The chain uses TRBV6-2 or TRBV6-3 and TRBJ2-1; 7 nucleotides align to TRBD2. In germline, CDR1 is MNHEY, CDR2 SVGEGT. The J segment lost 3 bases and the V segment lost 8 bases, leaving 7 bases of the junction unmatched. The CDR3 covers 14 residues. The CDR3 loop reads CASGRGSLYNEQFF. Written as DNA, the CDR3 is TGTGCCAGCGGCCGCGGGAGTCTCTACAATGAGCAGTTCTTC.

The V and J genes are TRBV7-2 and TRBJ2-2, with 8 bases fitting TRBD1. The CDR3 covers 15 residues. J was trimmed by 5 bases and V by 5 bases; bases with no gene match: 7. Germline loops: CDR1 SGHTA, CDR2 FQGNSA. CDR3 in amino acids: CASSHRQGFTGELFF. CDR3 nucleotide sequence: TGTGCCAGCAGCCACAGACAGGGGTTTACCGGGGAGCTGTTTTTT. Full variable domain (outside the CDR3, taken from reference TRBV7-2 and TRBJ2-2): GAGVSQSPSNKVTEKGKDVELRCDPISGHTALYWYRQSLGQGLEFLIYFQGNSAPDKSGLPSDRFSAERTGGSVSTLTIQRTQQEDSAVYLCASSHRQGFTGELFFGEGSRLTVL.

CDR3 residues: CASSSTRDGGYGYTF. As DNA, the CDR3 is TGCGCCAGCAGCTCCACCCGGGACGGGGGCTATGGCTACACCTTC. The rearrangement uses TRBV5-1 and TRBJ1-2, with TRBD1 as a possible D gene (5 bases). CDR1 and CDR2 from the germline V gene are SGHRS and YFSETQ. V lost 3 bases and J lost 4, with 16 bases in between. This CDR3 contains 15 residues.

The rearrangement uses TRBV7-3 and TRBJ2-4; D possibly corresponds to TRBD1 (5 bases). The CDR3 has 12 amino acids. With 5 bases removed from V and 13 bases from J, the gap between germline ends came to 15 bases. CDR1 is SGHTA and CDR2 is FQGTGA in the germline V gene. CDR3 amino acids: CASSLLGQQQYF. In nucleotides, the CDR3 is TGTGCCAGCAGCCTTTTGGGGCAGCAACAGTACTTC. The whole variable domain, remainder taken from reference TRBV7-3 and TRBJ2-4, is GAGVSQTPSNKVTEKGKYVELRCDPISGHTALYWYRQSLGQGPEFLIYFQGTGAADDSGLPNDRFFAVRPEGSVSTLKIQRTERGDSAVYLCASSLLGQQQYFGAGTRLSVL.

V and J are TRBV5-4 and TRBJ2-2; 8 nucleotides align to TRBD1. Per the germline V gene, CDR1 is SGHNT and CDR2 is YYREEE (reference sequence). J lost 0 bases, V lost 4 bases, and 5 bases had no gene match. The CDR3 sequence is 16 residues long. The CDR3 sequence: CASSPGGRTNTGELFF. Here the CDR3 DNA reads TGTGCCAGCAGCCCAGGGGGCAGAACGAACACCGGGGAGCTGTTTTTT.

This clone was observed a handful of times. The chain recombines TRBV7-9 with TRBJ2-7, with a weak D call TRBD2 (6 bases). CDR3 length: 16 amino acids. V lost 3 bases and J 7 bases, leaving 22 bases between the germline ends. Germline CDR1 SEHNR, CDR2 FQNEAQ (reference sequence). The CDR3 sequence is CASSLGDSSFGLEQYF. The CDR3 DNA follows: TGTGCCAGCAGCTTGGGGGACTCCTCCTTCGGGTTGGAGCAGTACTTC.

Of note for this clone: The same CDR3 can be traced to other DNA sequences in this sample. This rearrangement joins TRBV2 to TRBJ2-1, with 14 nucleotides matching TRBD2. CDR1 is SNHLY, CDR2 FYNNEI, per germline. V lost 5 bases and J lost 3; bases outside the gene matches: 6. The length of the CDR3 is 17 residues. The CDR3 loop is CASSYSGLAGVYNEQFF. The CDR3 DNA reads as TGTGCCAGCAGTTACTCGGGACTAGCGGGGGTCTACAATGAGCAGTTCTTC.

The sample holds one count of this clone. This sequence joins TRBV16 and TRBJ2-7; no firm D call. The V end lost 5 bases, the J end lost 3 bases, and 11 bases lay between the germline ends. The CDR3 consists of 13 residues. Looked up from germline, CDR1 is KGHSY and CDR2 is FQNENV. CDR3 loop: CASSSRMDYEQYF. CDR3 sequence (DNA): TGTGCCAGCAGCTCCAGGATGGACTACGAGCAGTACTTC.

The chain has TRBV11-2 and TRBJ2-5; 10 nucleotides line up with TRBD2. Trimming cost V 5 bases and J 4 bases; bases outside gene matches: 7. CDR3 length: 15 residues. The germline V gene encodes CDR1 SGHAT and CDR2 FQNNGV. CDR3 nucleotide sequence: TGTGCCAGCAGCCCGAGCGGGAGGGCCATAGAGACCCAGTACTTC. This codes for CASSPSGRAIETQYF. Full variable domain (rest looked up from reference TRBV11-2 and TRBJ2-5): EAGVAQSPRYKIIEKRQSVAFWCNPISGHATLYWYQQILGQGPKLLIQFQNNGVVDDSQLPKDRFSAERLKGVDSTLKIQPAKLEDSAVYLCASSPSGRAIETQYFGPGTRLLVL.

The count of this clone is one. The chain uses TRBV7-9 and TRBJ2-1; 9 bases agree with TRBD1. Germline assignment: CDR1 SEHNR and CDR2 FQNEAQ (reference sequence). This CDR3 spans 14 amino acids. J was trimmed by 15 bases and V by 5 bases; bases with no gene match: 14. The chain's CDR3 is CASSTTGGHPLAFF. The CDR3 nucleotides read TGTGCCAGCAGCACTACAGGGGGCCATCCCCTTGCGTTCTTC. Combining the CDR3 with reference TRBV7-9 and TRBJ2-1 gives the whole variable domain DTGVSQNPRHKITKRGQNVTFRCDPISEHNRLYWYRQTLGQGPEFLTYFQNEAQLEKSRLLSDRFSAERPKGSFSTLEIQRTEQGDSAMYLCASSTTGGHPLAFFGPGTRLTVL.

Remarks on this clone: The same CDR3 is also encoded by other DNA sequences in this sample. The chain has TRBV28 and TRBJ1-1; TRBD1 is a possible D gene (5 bases). The V end lost 5 bases, the J end lost 1 base, and 8 bases lay between the germline ends. CDR1 and CDR2 from the germline V gene are MDHEN and SYDVKM. This CDR3 is built from 13 residues. This CDR3 reads CASSPGQNTEAFF. In DNA, the CDR3 is TGTGCCAGCAGTCCAGGACAGAACACTGAAGCTTTCTTT.

The chain carries TRBV18 and TRBJ2-7; 10 nucleotides line up with TRBD2. The ends lost 3 bases at V and 6 bases at J; junction bases unmatched: 8. Germline CDR1 KGHSH, CDR2 LQKENI. The CDR3 covers 15 residues. The CDR3 DNA reads as TGTGCCAGCTCACCCCGGACTAGCGGTAGTTCCGAGCAGTACTTC. This encodes CASSPRTSGSSEQYF.

This rearrangement joins TRBV11-2 to TRBJ2-1; TRBD2 matches at 8 bases. This CDR3 comprises 15 residues. CDR1 is SGHAT and CDR2 is FQNNGV in the germline V gene. V was clipped by 1 base and J by 4 bases; unmatched bases: 3. The CDR3 here is CASSLVGGRYNEQFF. The CDR3 bases are TGTGCCAGCAGCTTAGTGGGCGGGAGGTACAATGAGCAGTTCTTC.

V is TRBV5-3 and J is TRBJ2-3; D is ambiguous. TRBV5-3 is an open reading frame whose function is uncertain. The CDR3 spans 14 residues. The germline V and J ends were trimmed by 6 bases and 5 bases, with 16 bases remaining between them. The CDR3: CARNLSPRIDTQYF. The CDR3 DNA sequence: TGTGCCAGAAATCTTAGCCCCCGGATAGATACGCAGTATTTT.

V and J are TRBV5-1 and TRBJ2-7; the match to TRBD2 covers 12 bases. With V trimmed by 2 bases and J by 3 bases, 9 bases remained unmatched. This CDR3 is 17 amino acids long. Per the germline V gene, CDR1 is SGHRS and CDR2 is YFSETQ. CDR3 loop: CASSFLAGGPGRYEQYF. For the CDR3, the DNA is TGCGCCAGCAGCTTTCTAGCGGGAGGGCCGGGCCGCTACGAGCAGTACTTC.

The V and J genes are TRBV28 and TRBJ2-7, with 7 bases matching TRBD1. The CDR3 length is 14 residues. The germline CDR1 and CDR2 sequences are MDHEN and SYDVKM. J lost 4 bases, V lost 7 bases, and 10 bases had no gene match. In DNA, the CDR3 is TGTGCCAGCACTCTTACCGGGACAGAGTACGAGCAGTACTTC. Its translation is CASTLTGTEYEQYF.